A single T cell receptor beta chain is shown here with its context. This CDR3 region has 16 residues. Germline-derived CDR1 and CDR2 are SNHLY and FYNNEI. Germline trimming cut 2 bases from V and 3 bases from J; bases unmatched to any gene: 7. This sample was taken from a study of blood T cell repertoires in COVID-19. Across the whole study: Specimens from acute and convalescent COVID-19 originated in the United States, Italy and Spain. PBMCs, B-cell-depleted T cells, or T cells provided the cDNA or gDNA that made up the material.

TCRdb keeps only in-frame clones here, not all; method: immunoSEQ multiplex PCR. The profile shows 130,000 to 150,000 clones, roughly 80% of them singletons. The gene calls are TRBV2 and TRBJ1-3; 7 bases align to TRBD1. Sequenced: peripheral blood. This TCR came from a human donor in a cohort sampled during active COVID-19. The CDR3: CASSERQGMGGNTIYF. In DNA, the CDR3 is TGTGCCAGCAGTGAACGACAGGGAATGGGTGGAAACACCATATATTTT.